This is a list of T cell receptor beta chains from one sample in a study of T cell responses to AZD1222 COVID-19 vaccine. The data were produced by immunoSEQ multiplex PCR, yet TCRdb's version contains in-frame clones alone and is incomplete. This sample has some 130,000 clones, with approximately 91% found just once. The specimen comprised peripheral blood, sampled on day 0 of AZD1222 vaccination. The receptor set was obtained from an adult in good health. CDR3s include the opening cysteine and the closing phenylalanine or tryptophan. Fields, in order: D gene, clone size, CDR3 length, V gene, J gene, CDR3 DNA, CDR3 protein. The D gene is left open where the match is weak. The size field is filled for only some rows; it gives once, few, many or a size class.

d_call: -
clone_size: -
cdr3_length: 12
v_call: TRBV5-6
j_call: TRBJ1-1
cdr3_nt: TGTGCCAGCAGCTCCCCCCCTTTTGAAGCTTTCTTT
cdr3_aa: CASSSPPFEAFF

d_call: TRBD1
clone_size: -
cdr3_length: 15
v_call: TRBV19
j_call: TRBJ1-5
cdr3_nt: TGTGCCAGTAGTATCGACAGGGAGGATAATCAGCCCCAGCATTTT
cdr3_aa: CASSIDREDNQPQHF

d_call: -
clone_size: once
cdr3_length: 15
v_call: TRBV5-1
j_call: TRBJ2-1
cdr3_nt: TGCGCCAGCAGCTTGATGGCCGAGATCTACAATGAGCAGTTCTTC
cdr3_aa: CASSLMAEIYNEQFF

d_call: -
clone_size: -
cdr3_length: 17
v_call: TRBV19
j_call: TRBJ1-5
cdr3_nt: TGTGCCAGTAGTATCGGTTACAGACAGTTGGGCAATCAGCCCCAGCATTTT
cdr3_aa: CASSIGYRQLGNQPQHF

d_call: -
clone_size: once
cdr3_length: 14
v_call: TRBV30
j_call: TRBJ1-6
cdr3_nt: TGTGCCTGGGGAAGGAGCTCCTATAATTCACCCCTCCACTTT
cdr3_aa: CAWGRSSYNSPLHF

d_call: TRBD1
clone_size: -
cdr3_length: 16
v_call: TRBV27
j_call: TRBJ2-5
cdr3_nt: TGTGCCAGCAGTTTAAGCCAGGGGGATCTCCAAGAGACCCAGTACTTC
cdr3_aa: CASSLSQGDLQETQYF

d_call: TRBD2
clone_size: -
cdr3_length: 21
v_call: TRBV4-3
j_call: TRBJ2-2
cdr3_nt: TGCGCCAGCAGCCACAGCTTGGCCGTGGGACTAGCGGGGTCGAACACCGGGGAGCTGTTTTTT
cdr3_aa: CASSHSLAVGLAGSNTGELFF

d_call: -
clone_size: -
cdr3_length: 14
v_call: TRBV6-1
j_call: TRBJ2-1
cdr3_nt: TGTGCCAGCAGTGAGTTAGCCGGGGGTAATGAGCAGTTCTTC
cdr3_aa: CASSELAGGNEQFF

d_call: -
clone_size: -
cdr3_length: 14
v_call: TRBV20-1
j_call: TRBJ2-1
cdr3_nt: TGCAGTGCTAGTCCACTCGGGCTATACAATGAGCAGTTCTTC
cdr3_aa: CSASPLGLYNEQFF

d_call: -
clone_size: -
cdr3_length: 15
v_call: TRBV9
j_call: TRBJ1-2
cdr3_nt: TGTGCCAGCAGCGCCTACACACAGGGATTCTATGGCTACACCTTC
cdr3_aa: CASSAYTQGFYGYTF

d_call: TRBD1
clone_size: -
cdr3_length: 14
v_call: TRBV28
j_call: TRBJ2-7
cdr3_nt: TGTGCCAGCACCAGACAGGGGTATGGATACGAGCAGTACTTC
cdr3_aa: CASTRQGYGYEQYF

d_call: -
clone_size: few
cdr3_length: 16
v_call: TRBV7-8
j_call: TRBJ1-1
cdr3_nt: TGTGCCAGCAGCCTGATAGGTTCCCGGGAGAACACTGAAGCTTTCTTT
cdr3_aa: CASSLIGSRENTEAFF

d_call: -
clone_size: few
cdr3_length: 14
v_call: TRBV7-9
j_call: TRBJ2-7
cdr3_nt: TGTGCCAGCAGCTCCTCGGGGCTTTACGACGAGCAGTACTTC
cdr3_aa: CASSSSGLYDEQYF

d_call: TRBD1
clone_size: once
cdr3_length: 16
v_call: TRBV5-1
j_call: TRBJ1-4
cdr3_nt: TGCGCCAGCAGCTTTACCGGGACAGGGGGCGGTGAAAAACTGTTTTTT
cdr3_aa: CASSFTGTGGGEKLFF

d_call: -
clone_size: -
cdr3_length: 17
v_call: TRBV6-2/TRBV6-3
j_call: TRBJ1-5
cdr3_nt: TGTGCCAGCAGTTACTCGGCAGGGGACTTTCCCAATCAGCCCCAGCATTTT
cdr3_aa: CASSYSAGDFPNQPQHF

d_call: TRBD2
clone_size: -
cdr3_length: 17
v_call: TRBV5-1
j_call: TRBJ2-2
cdr3_nt: TGCGCCAGCAGCTCGGTGGGACTAGCGGGAGCCACCGGGGAGCTGTTTTTT
cdr3_aa: CASSSVGLAGATGELFF

d_call: -
clone_size: -
cdr3_length: 16
v_call: TRBV28
j_call: TRBJ1-5
cdr3_nt: TGTGCCAGCCCCCCCGGGACCGGTTCAATCAATCAGCCCCAGCATTTT
cdr3_aa: CASPPGTGSINQPQHF

d_call: -
clone_size: once
cdr3_length: 14
v_call: TRBV11-1
j_call: TRBJ2-5
cdr3_nt: TGTGCCAGCAGCTTTCAGGGGACGGAAGAGACCCAGTACTTC
cdr3_aa: CASSFQGTEETQYF

d_call: TRBD1
clone_size: -
cdr3_length: 15
v_call: TRBV6-5
j_call: TRBJ1-6
cdr3_nt: TGTGCCAGCAGTTACTCTGACAGGGCGGGATCACCCCTCCACTTT
cdr3_aa: CASSYSDRAGSPLHF

d_call: TRBD1
clone_size: -
cdr3_length: 14
v_call: TRBV19
j_call: TRBJ1-1
cdr3_nt: TGTGCCAGTAGTATGGCATCGAGGGGGCGCCAAGCTTTCTTT
cdr3_aa: CASSMASRGRQAFF

d_call: TRBD1
clone_size: -
cdr3_length: 15
v_call: TRBV15
j_call: TRBJ1-1
cdr3_nt: TGTGCCACCAGCAGCAGACAGGGGGCAAGCACTGAAGCTTTCTTT
cdr3_aa: CATSSRQGASTEAFF

d_call: -
clone_size: few
cdr3_length: 11
v_call: TRBV21-1
j_call: TRBJ1-1
cdr3_nt: TGTGCCGGGACGGTGAACACTGAAGCTTTCTTT
cdr3_aa: CAGTVNTEAFF

d_call: TRBD2
clone_size: -
cdr3_length: 15
v_call: TRBV7-9
j_call: TRBJ2-1
cdr3_nt: TGTGCCAGCAGCCTCACTAGCGGGAGTGTGCATGAGCAGTTCTTC
cdr3_aa: CASSLTSGSVHEQFF

d_call: -
clone_size: -
cdr3_length: 13
v_call: TRBV6-2/TRBV6-3
j_call: TRBJ1-1
cdr3_nt: TGTGCCAGCAGTTACCTAGGAACCACTGAAGCTTTCTTT
cdr3_aa: CASSYLGTTEAFF

d_call: -
clone_size: -
cdr3_length: 17
v_call: TRBV7-9
j_call: TRBJ2-1
cdr3_nt: TGTGCCAGCAGCTTAGGAAGTAGCCTCCTCTCCTACAATGAGCAGTTCTTC
cdr3_aa: CASSLGSSLLSYNEQFF

d_call: TRBD2
clone_size: -
cdr3_length: 15
v_call: TRBV19
j_call: TRBJ2-2
cdr3_nt: TGTGCCAGTAGGAAACTAGCGGGAAACACCGGGGAGCTGTTTTTT
cdr3_aa: CASRKLAGNTGELFF

d_call: TRBD1
clone_size: -
cdr3_length: 18
v_call: TRBV12-5
j_call: TRBJ1-5
cdr3_nt: TGTGCTAGTGGTTTGGTACTGAGGGGACAGGATAGGTTTCAGCCCCAGCATTTT
cdr3_aa: CASGLVLRGQDRFQPQHF

d_call: TRBD1
clone_size: -
cdr3_length: 16
v_call: TRBV5-6
j_call: TRBJ2-3
cdr3_nt: TGTGCCAGCAGCACAGACAGGGTTGGGAGCACAGATACGCAGTATTTT
cdr3_aa: CASSTDRVGSTDTQYF

d_call: -
clone_size: once
cdr3_length: 13
v_call: TRBV2
j_call: TRBJ1-2
cdr3_nt: TGTGCCAGCAGCGAAGGAGTAAACTATGGCTACACCTTC
cdr3_aa: CASSEGVNYGYTF

d_call: -
clone_size: -
cdr3_length: 14
v_call: TRBV5-6
j_call: TRBJ1-2
cdr3_nt: TGTGCCAGCAGCTTGCGTCGGGGGAACTATGGCTACACCTTC
cdr3_aa: CASSLRRGNYGYTF

d_call: -
clone_size: -
cdr3_length: 13
v_call: TRBV5-4
j_call: TRBJ1-1
cdr3_nt: TGTGCCAGCAGCTTGCCCGGGGGCCCTGAAGCTTTCTTT
cdr3_aa: CASSLPGGPEAFF